Below, 29 T cell receptor beta chains from the same sample are listed, as sequenced in a study of monozygotic twins with cystic fibrosis. The protocol was immunoSEQ multiplex PCR, while the TCRdb copy is restricted to in-frame clones and leaves out a portion. The sample includes 15,000 or so clones, nearly 99% of them seen just once. Sequencing was done on a sample of blood. Receptors originate from a girl under 10 years old with cystic fibrosis.

This chain connects TRBV2 to TRBJ1-5; no clear D gene. The CDR3 covers 14 residues. Looked up from germline, CDR1 is SNHLY and CDR2 is FYNNEI. Trimming took 4 bases from V and 3 from J, leaving 10 bases between them. The CDR3 reads CASSAGSSNQPQHF. The CDR3 nucleotides read TGTGCCAGCAGTGCCGGCAGCTCCAATCAGCCCCAGCATTTT. The full variable domain, in which reference TRBV2 and TRBJ1-5 provide the parts outside the CDR3, is EPEVTQTPSHQVTQMGQEVILRCVPISNHLYFYWYRQILGQKVEFLVSFYNNEISEKSEIFDDQFSVERPDGSNFTLKIRSTKLEDSAMYFCASSAGSSNQPQHFGDGTRLSIL.

This sequence joins TRBV4-1 and TRBJ2-6; D is ambiguous. Germline V gene sequence: CDR1 MGHRA, CDR2 YSYEKL. V gave up 4 bases and J gave up 6 bases, with 10 bases separating them. This CDR3 comprises 14 residues. The CDR3 loop reads CASSPLREANVLTF. In DNA form, the CDR3 reads TGCGCCAGCAGCCCTTTACGTGAGGCCAACGTCCTGACTTTC.

The rearrangement uses TRBV25-1 and TRBJ2-2; D call uncertain. Trimming removed 1 base at V and 4 bases at J, with 4 bases between. CDR1 is MGHDK and CDR2 is SYGVNS in the germline V gene. This CDR3 comprises 13 residues. The CDR3 protein is CASSESGTGELFF. Written as DNA, the CDR3 is TGTGCCAGCAGTGAATCGGGCACCGGGGAGCTGTTTTTT.

The chain has TRBV15 and TRBJ2-1, with 7 positions matching TRBD1. CDR3 size: 14 residues. Germline trimming cut 2 bases from V and 6 bases from J; bases unmatched to any gene: 4. Germline V gene data show CDR1 as LNHNV and CDR2 as YYDKDF (reference sequence). The DNA for the CDR3 is TGTGCCACCAGCAGACGGGACAGTCTCAATGAGCAGTTCTTC. It specifies CATSRRDSLNEQFF.

This clone was counted once. The chain uses TRBV10-1 and TRBJ2-1, with a possible D match to TRBD1 (5 bases). Trimming stripped 3 bases from V and 1 base from J, with 7 bases between. The CDR3 runs to 14 residues. Germline CDR1 reads WNHNN; CDR2 reads SYGVQD (reference sequence). The CDR3 spells CASSDPGSYNEQFF. CDR3 in DNA: TGCGCCAGCAGTGACCCAGGGTCCTACAATGAGCAGTTCTTC.

This clone was seen only once. The chain employs TRBV2 and TRBJ2-1; 7 bases fit TRBD2. The CDR3 covers 15 residues. V shed 8 bases, J shed 6 bases, and the junction held 13 bases outside the gene matches. CDR1 is SNHLY and CDR2 is FYNNEI in the germline V gene. CDR3 in amino acids: CASCPEAGVGNEQFF. The CDR3 nucleotides are TGTGCCAGCTGCCCCGAGGCGGGAGTAGGCAATGAGCAGTTCTTC.

The J gene is TRBJ1-5, the V gene TRBV2; D is uncertain. V lost 1 base and J 5 bases, leaving 6 bases between the germline ends. The CDR3 sequence is 13 residues long. The V gene's germline CDR1 is SNHLY and CDR2 FYNNEI. The CDR3 reads CASSEVVDQPQHF. The CDR3 DNA sequence: TGTGCCAGCAGTGAAGTCGTGGATCAGCCCCAGCATTTT.

The J gene is TRBJ2-2, the V gene TRBV27; 10 bases agree with TRBD2. The J segment lost 3 bases and the V segment lost 6 bases, leaving 7 bases of the junction unmatched. From germline, CDR1 is MNHEY and CDR2 SMNVEV (reference sequence). This CDR3 comprises 16 residues. The CDR3 DNA follows: TGTGCCAGCAGGACTCTAGCGGGAGATCACACCGGGGAGCTGTTTTTT. Translation gives CASRTLAGDHTGELFF.

The rearrangement links TRBV9 to TRBJ2-7; unclear D gene. Germline CDR1 SGDLS, CDR2 YYNGEE. V was cut by 0 bases and J by 0 bases, with 7 bases left in between. The CDR3 runs to 14 residues. CDR3 amino acids: CASSVAESSYEQYF. Here the CDR3 DNA reads TGTGCCAGCAGCGTAGCTGAAAGCTCCTACGAGCAGTACTTC.

The V gene is TRBV13, the J gene TRBJ2-7; D possibly matches TRBD1 or TRBD2 (5 bases each). The CDR3 is 14 residues long. Germline CDR1 PRHDT, CDR2 FYEKMQ (reference sequence). V was shortened by 4 bases and J by 1 base, with 11 bases between the two germline ends. The DNA of the CDR3 is TGTGCCAGCAGCTACGGGGCGCGGTCCTACGAGCAGTACTTC. Protein product: CASSYGARSYEQYF.

The V and J genes are TRBV5-1 and TRBJ2-7, with TRBD1 as a possible D gene (6 bases). The CDR3 has 15 amino acids. CDR1 SGHRS and CDR2 YFSETQ come from the germline V gene. V was clipped by 0 bases and J by 0 bases, with 10 bases between them. Here the CDR3 DNA reads TGCGCCAGCAGCTTGGCAGGGGCAACCTCCTACGAGCAGTACTTC. Translated: CASSLAGATSYEQYF.

The CDR3 DNA is TGTGCCAGTAGTACTCAAATAACAGGGCTCTATGGCTACACCTTC. Its protein is CASSTQITGLYGYTF. The chain links TRBV19 to TRBJ1-2; possibly TRBD1 for D (6 bases). V was cut by 4 bases and J by 4 bases, with 16 bases left in between. From germline, CDR1 is LNHDA and CDR2 SQIVND (reference sequence). The CDR3 covers 15 residues.

This clone was observed once. This sequence joins TRBV7-8 and TRBJ2-3; no firm D call. Germline V gives CDR1 SGHVS, CDR2 FQNEAQ. This CDR3 region has 14 residues. The V end was cut by 5 bases, the J end by 3 bases, with 12 bases between. The CDR3 DNA is TGTGCCAGCAGCCGTTACCTGGGAACAGATACGCAGTATTTT. Its protein is CASSRYLGTDTQYF.

The chain combines TRBV7-2 with TRBJ1-4, with D unresolved. This CDR3 is built from 16 residues. V was shortened by 6 bases and J by 4 bases, with 18 bases between the two germline ends. The germline gives CDR1 SGHTA, CDR2 FQGNSA. The chain's CDR3 is CASSFPSGSNNEKLFF. The CDR3 DNA follows: TGTGCCAGCAGTTTCCCATCGGGATCCAATAATGAAAAACTGTTTTTT.

V and J are TRBV2 and TRBJ1-1; 7 bases are shared with TRBD1. The CDR3 runs 13 residues. Germline lookup yields CDR1 SNHLY and CDR2 FYNNEI. The J segment lost 10 bases and the V segment lost 0 bases, leaving 5 bases of the junction unmatched. The CDR3 reads CASSEAGQRRAFF. The CDR3 nucleotides are TGTGCCAGCAGTGAAGCGGGACAGCGGCGAGCTTTCTTT.

V is TRBV4-3 and J is TRBJ2-3; D uncertain. The CDR3 totals 15 residues. V lost 0 bases, J lost 2 bases, and 9 bases lay in between. Germline V CDR1 and CDR2: LGHNA, YSLEER. The CDR3 nucleotides read TGCGCCAGCAGCCAAGATAGGATGAACACAGATACGCAGTATTTT. The encoded protein is CASSQDRMNTDTQYF.

This clone was observed a few times. V usage is TRBV27 and J usage is TRBJ2-7; 7 nucleotides match TRBD2. V lost 2 bases to trimming and J lost 5 bases; unmatched junction nucleotides: 3. CDR3 length: 13 residues. Germline V gene sequence: CDR1 MNHEY, CDR2 SMNVEV (reference sequence). The CDR3 nucleotides are TGTGCCAGCAGTTTAGAGGGAGGGGACGAGCAGTACTTC. Translating it yields CASSLEGGDEQYF.

This rearrangement joins TRBV29-1 to TRBJ2-2, with unresolved D. V shed 4 bases and J shed 11 bases, with 11 bases lying between them. The V gene's germline CDR1 is SQVTM and CDR2 ANQGSEA. The CDR3 has 11 amino acids. The CDR3 region is CSVAAPGELFF. Written as DNA, the CDR3 is TGCAGCGTTGCGGCCCCAGGCGAGCTGTTTTTT.

This clone was detected only once. The chain combines TRBV30 with TRBJ2-7; D is undetermined. Trimming took 1 base from V and 4 from J, leaving 5 bases between them. CDR1 is GTSNPN, CDR2 SVGIG, per germline (reference sequence). The CDR3 covers 11 residues. The CDR3 is CAWSESYEQYF. CDR3 bases: TGTGCCTGGAGTGAAAGTTACGAGCAGTACTTC.

This chain joins TRBV12-5 and TRBJ1-5; 9 bases map to TRBD1. The V gene end was trimmed by 4 bases and the J gene end by 3 bases; junction bases not matched to a gene: 7. Germline values: CDR1 LGHNT, CDR2 FRNRAP. The CDR3 is 16 amino acids. CDR3 sequence (DNA): TGTGCTAGTGGTTCCGGACAGGGGTGGACCAATCAGCCCCAGCATTTT. Amino acids: CASGSGQGWTNQPQHF. The variable domain in full, completed from reference TRBV12-5 and TRBJ1-5, reads DARVTQTPRHKVTEMGQEVTMRCQPILGHNTVFWYRQTMMQGLELLAYFRNRAPLDDSGMPKDRFSAEMPDATLATLKIQPSEPRDSAVYFCASGSGQGWTNQPQHFGDGTRLSIL.

This clone was detected only once. The chain couples TRBV2 to TRBJ1-5, with D unclear. This CDR3 is 13 amino acids long. Trimming removed 2 bases from V and 7 bases from J, with 9 bases in between. Germline V gene sequence: CDR1 SNHLY, CDR2 FYNNEI. The CDR3 protein is CASSEFSVQPQHF. The CDR3 DNA reads as TGTGCCAGCAGTGAATTTAGCGTGCAGCCCCAGCATTTT.

Turning to this clone: At one boundary the junction diverges from the germline segment, which might be a read error. The CDR3 bases are TGCAGTGCTAGAGGGGGCGGAGAAGCGGTCTTC. This sequence encodes CSARGGGEAVF. V usage is TRBV20-1 and J usage is TRBJ2-1; D might be TRBD1 or TRBD2, each matching 5 bases. The CDR3 length is 11 residues. Germline V lookup: CDR1 DFQATT, CDR2 SNEGSKA (reference sequence).

The J gene is TRBJ2-1, the V gene TRBV28; TRBD2 matches at 9 bases. J gave up 6 bases and V 6 bases, and 6 bases lay outside the gene matches. The CDR3 runs 14 residues. CDR1 and CDR2 (germline): MDHEN, SYDVKM. The CDR3 DNA is TGTGCCAGCAGCAAGGCGGGAGGGTTCAATGAGCAGTTCTTC. Protein: CASSKAGGFNEQFF.

V usage is TRBV4-3 and J usage is TRBJ2-1; D is unresolved. Trimming cost V 0 bases and J 0 bases, with 6 bases left between them. The germline gives CDR1 LGHNA, CDR2 YSLEER. The CDR3 runs to 15 residues. CDR3 loop: CASSQDLSSYNEQFF. CDR3 DNA sequence: TGCGCCAGCAGCCAAGACTTGAGCTCCTACAATGAGCAGTTCTTC.

The chain has TRBV2 and TRBJ2-7; tentatively, D is TRBD1 or TRBD2 (5 bases each). Germline V gene data show CDR1 as SNHLY and CDR2 as FYNNEI. This CDR3 comprises 14 residues. Trimming pared 6 bases from V and 6 bases from J, leaving 18 bases between. CDR3 DNA: TGTGCCAGCAGGGGACCGCTGCTTGGGGGCGAGCAGTACTTC. This codes for CASRGPLLGGEQYF.

V usage is TRBV7-2 and J usage is TRBJ1-4, with a weak D call TRBD1 (6 bases). V dropped 5 bases and J dropped 0 bases, with 10 bases sitting between them. The V gene's germline CDR1 is SGHTA and CDR2 FQGNSA. CDR3 size: 15 residues. CDR3 region: CASSRQATTNEKLFF. The CDR3 DNA is TGTGCCAGCAGCCGACAGGCCACAACTAATGAAAAACTGTTTTTT. The complete variable domain, with remaining parts taken from reference TRBV7-2 and TRBJ1-4, reads GAGVSQSPSNKVTEKGKDVELRCDPISGHTALYWYRQSLGQGLEFLIYFQGNSAPDKSGLPSDRFSAERTGGSVSTLTIQRTQQEDSAVYLCASSRQATTNEKLFFGSGTQLSVL.

The rearrangement links TRBV27 to TRBJ2-7; 11 positions agree with TRBD2. Germline lookup yields CDR1 MNHEY and CDR2 SMNVEV (reference sequence). The CDR3 is 15 residues long. V trimming: 6 bases; J trimming: 0 bases; junction bases outside the gene matches: 4. DNA of the CDR3: TGTGCCAGCAGCCCCGGGACTAGCGGCTCCTACGAGCAGTACTTC. This encodes CASSPGTSGSYEQYF.

CDR3 in DNA: TGTGCCATCAATCCGGGACGGAACTATGGCTACACCTTC. Amino acid sequence: CAINPGRNYGYTF. The rearrangement joins TRBV10-3 to TRBJ1-2, with D possibly matching TRBD1 (5 bases). V lost 7 bases and J 2 bases, leaving 11 bases between the germline ends. Per germline, CDR1 ENHRY and CDR2 SYGVKD. The CDR3 is 13 residues long.

The J gene is TRBJ1-1, the V gene TRBV28; no definite D call. Trimming left V 3 bases short and J 1 base short, with 15 bases between. The CDR3 spans 16 residues. CDR1 and CDR2 from the germline V gene are MDHEN and SYDVKM. The chain's CDR3 is CASSFLILGRNTEAFF. The CDR3 DNA sequence: TGTGCCAGCAGTTTCCTTATACTGGGAAGGAACACTGAAGCTTTCTTT. The whole variable domain, remainder taken from reference TRBV28 and TRBJ1-1, is DVKVTQSSRYLVKRTGEKVFLECVQDMDHENMFWYRQDPGLGLRLIYFSYDVKMKEKGDIPEGYSVSREKKERFSLILESASTNQTSMYLCASSFLILGRNTEAFFGQGTRLTVV.